The 10 T cell receptor beta chains below were found in one sample sequenced in a study of T cells in Graves' hyperthyroidism and ophthalmopathy. RNA transcripts provided the source from which TCR beta CDR3 regions were amplified. TCR CDR3 underwent first-round RT-PCR with the HTBI primer set. TCRdb analysed the multiplex PCR reads with MiXCR anew, one entry per CDR3 protein. The sample records around 700,000 distinct CDR3 sequences, over 15% being singletons. Sequencing was done on a sample of blood. These receptors were obtained from a woman aged 50 to 60 with Graves' hyperthyroidism that later progressed to Graves' ophthalmopathy.

The V and J genes are TRBV7-8 and TRBJ1-1; D remains unclear. V was pared by 2 bases and J by 1 base, with 8 bases between. The CDR3 spans 14 residues. CDR1 SGHVS and CDR2 FQNEAQ come from the germline V gene. CDR3 sequence: CASSLTAQNTEAFF. The CDR3 bases are TGTGCCAGCAGCTTAACGGCACAGAACACTGAAGCTTTCTTT.

The rearrangement joins TRBV11-1 to TRBJ2-7; 9 bases map to TRBD1. This CDR3 comprises 17 residues. The V gene end was trimmed by 1 base and the J gene end by 2 bases; junction bases not matched to a gene: 9. Germline-derived CDR1 and CDR2 are SGHAT and FQDESV (reference sequence). CDR3: CASSLDGQGRTPYEQYF. CDR3 nucleotides: TGTGCCAGCAGCTTAGACGGACAGGGGCGAACCCCCTACGAGCAGTACTTC.

The chain combines TRBV5-5 with TRBJ1-5; D perhaps matches TRBD1 (5 bases). V was pared by 4 bases and J by 0 bases, with 11 bases between. Looked up from germline, CDR1 is SGHKS and CDR2 is YYEKEE (reference sequence). The CDR3 consists of 15 residues. In DNA form, the CDR3 reads TGTGCCAGCAGCCGGAGCGGGGCTAGCAATCAGCCCCAGCATTTT. Protein product: CASSRSGASNQPQHF.

For the CDR3, the DNA is TGCGCCAGCAGAAGCCGGGACCTGAGGCAGACCCAGTACTTC. Amino acid sequence: CASRSRDLRQTQYF. The chain has TRBV5-1 and TRBJ2-5; the D gene could be TRBD1 or TRBD2 (5 bases each). CDR1 is SGHRS, CDR2 YFSETQ, per germline. The CDR3 spans 14 residues. V was clipped by 5 bases and J by 6 bases, with 17 bases between them.

The chain combines TRBV20-1 with TRBJ2-7, with 8 positions matching TRBD2. The ends lost 0 bases at V and 1 base at J; junction bases unmatched: 5. The germline CDR1 and CDR2 sequences are DFQATT and SNEGSKA (reference sequence). CDR3 size: 15 residues. In nucleotides, the CDR3 is TGCAGTGCTAGAGACGGGGGGGGGGTTTCCTACGAGCAGTACTTC. It is translated as CSARDGGGVSYEQYF.

The chain employs TRBV7-2 and TRBJ1-1; D ambiguous. This CDR3 has 15 residues. The V end lost 2 bases, the J end lost 0 bases, and 10 bases lay between the germline ends. Looked up from germline, CDR1 is SGHTA and CDR2 is FQGNSA. This CDR3 reads CASSLSGPMNTEAFF. For the CDR3, the DNA is TGTGCCAGCAGCTTATCCGGGCCCATGAACACTGAAGCTTTCTTT.

This clonotype was seen repeatedly, ten times or more. A read error may account for a junction end that differs from germline. This rearrangement joins TRBV6-1 to TRBJ2-5; 8 bases are a match to TRBD1. Germline CDR1 and CDR2: MNHNS and SASEGT. This CDR3 has 15 amino acids. The CDR3 bases are TGTGCCAGCAGTGAAACGGCAGGGACAGGTAGCTCCGTGAACTTC. Its translation is CASSETAGTGSSVNF.

Many counts were recorded for this clonotype. The chain couples TRBV7-2 to TRBJ1-4, with a weak D call TRBD1 (6 bases). V was clipped by 5 bases and J by 5 bases, with 12 bases between them. Germline lookup yields CDR1 SGHTA and CDR2 FQGNSA. The CDR3 is 14 amino acids. DNA of the CDR3: TGTGCCAGCAGCCCCCAGGGGCTCAATGAAAAACTGTTTTTT. Its protein is CASSPQGLNEKLFF.

In this sample, this clonotype turned up many times. V is TRBV10-3 and J is TRBJ2-5, with 9 bases identical to TRBD1. The germline V gene has CDR1 ENHRY and CDR2 SYGVKD. V lost 5 bases and J lost 5; bases outside the gene matches: 6. The CDR3 contains 14 residues. For the CDR3, the DNA is TGTGCCATCAGTTCAGCCGGGACAGGGGAGACCCAGTACTTC. It yields the protein CAISSAGTGETQYF.

This clonotype was seen ten or more times. The V gene is TRBV6-5, the J gene TRBJ1-1; D perhaps matches TRBD1 (6 bases). The CDR3 is made up of 16 amino acids. The V end was cut by 0 bases, the J end by 1 base, with 12 bases between. CDR1 and CDR2 from the germline V gene are MNHEY and SVGAGI. The CDR3, as DNA: TGTGCCAGCAGTTACTCTGGGGGCTCGTCGAACACTGAAGCTTTCTTT. Its translation: CASSYSGGSSNTEAFF.